This T cell receptor beta chain appears in the sequencing data of a study of OX40 agonist ivuxolimab in advanced cancers. V lost 3 bases and J lost 7, with 10 bases in between. From germline, CDR1 is ENHRY and CDR2 SYGVKD. This CDR3 is 13 amino acids long. Clones were read by immunoSEQ multiplex PCR, and TCRdb kept only the in-frame ones, dropping some. The data show around 39,000 clones, about 85% seen once. Source: CD4+ or CD8+ T cells sorted from blood, taken in a trial of the OX40 agonist ivuxolimab. The chain joins TRBV10-3 to TRBJ2-4; the D is unclear. The clonotype originates from an adult with an advanced solid tumor such as melanoma, head and neck, liver or kidney cancer. This CDR3 is CAISDSLGNIQYF. DNA of the CDR3: TGTGCCATCAGTGACTCCTTAGGGAACATTCAGTACTTC.